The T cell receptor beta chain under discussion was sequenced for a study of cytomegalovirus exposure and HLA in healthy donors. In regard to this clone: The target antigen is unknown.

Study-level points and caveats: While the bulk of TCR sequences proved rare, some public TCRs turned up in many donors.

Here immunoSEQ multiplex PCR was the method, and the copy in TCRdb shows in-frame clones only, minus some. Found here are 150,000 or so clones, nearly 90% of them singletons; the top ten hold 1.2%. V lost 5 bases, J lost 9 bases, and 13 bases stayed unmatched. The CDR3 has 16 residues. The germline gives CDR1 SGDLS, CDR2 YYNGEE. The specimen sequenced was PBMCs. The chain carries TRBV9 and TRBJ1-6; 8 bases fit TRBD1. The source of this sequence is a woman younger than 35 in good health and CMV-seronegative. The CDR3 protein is CASSERFGQGGSPLHF. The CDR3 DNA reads TGTGCCAGCAGTGAGAGATTTGGACAGGGCGGTTCACCCCTCCACTTT.